Reported below is one T cell receptor (beta chain). The CDR3 has 14 residues. Trimming took off 2 bases at V and 4 bases at J, with 9 bases between the two ends. Per the germline V gene, CDR1 is MNHEY and CDR2 is SMNVEV (reference sequence). These data originate in a study of blood T cell repertoires in COVID-19. For the study at large: There were acute and convalescent COVID-19 samples, and they came from the United States, Italy and Spain.

Participants came from about two dozen US areas, aged about 18 to 89 years. Source study methods: By means of reference gene primer amplification, nucleated cell counts were estimated. Sequencing used immunoSEQ multiplex PCR; TCRdb keeps in-frame clones, though not all of them. D and trimming were read from the DNA, whereas the V and J calls and clone size are those reported in that table. The sample holds about 240,000 clones, around 89% seen once. This TCR was sampled from a woman aged 25 to 39 who had recovered from COVID-19. The chain joins TRBV27 to TRBJ2-1; unclear D gene. Sequencing was done on a sample of PBMCs or T cells enriched from blood (not recorded which). CDR3 region: CASSLRSRYNEQFF. As DNA, the CDR3 is TGTGCCAGCAGTTTACGTTCCCGGTACAATGAGCAGTTCTTC.